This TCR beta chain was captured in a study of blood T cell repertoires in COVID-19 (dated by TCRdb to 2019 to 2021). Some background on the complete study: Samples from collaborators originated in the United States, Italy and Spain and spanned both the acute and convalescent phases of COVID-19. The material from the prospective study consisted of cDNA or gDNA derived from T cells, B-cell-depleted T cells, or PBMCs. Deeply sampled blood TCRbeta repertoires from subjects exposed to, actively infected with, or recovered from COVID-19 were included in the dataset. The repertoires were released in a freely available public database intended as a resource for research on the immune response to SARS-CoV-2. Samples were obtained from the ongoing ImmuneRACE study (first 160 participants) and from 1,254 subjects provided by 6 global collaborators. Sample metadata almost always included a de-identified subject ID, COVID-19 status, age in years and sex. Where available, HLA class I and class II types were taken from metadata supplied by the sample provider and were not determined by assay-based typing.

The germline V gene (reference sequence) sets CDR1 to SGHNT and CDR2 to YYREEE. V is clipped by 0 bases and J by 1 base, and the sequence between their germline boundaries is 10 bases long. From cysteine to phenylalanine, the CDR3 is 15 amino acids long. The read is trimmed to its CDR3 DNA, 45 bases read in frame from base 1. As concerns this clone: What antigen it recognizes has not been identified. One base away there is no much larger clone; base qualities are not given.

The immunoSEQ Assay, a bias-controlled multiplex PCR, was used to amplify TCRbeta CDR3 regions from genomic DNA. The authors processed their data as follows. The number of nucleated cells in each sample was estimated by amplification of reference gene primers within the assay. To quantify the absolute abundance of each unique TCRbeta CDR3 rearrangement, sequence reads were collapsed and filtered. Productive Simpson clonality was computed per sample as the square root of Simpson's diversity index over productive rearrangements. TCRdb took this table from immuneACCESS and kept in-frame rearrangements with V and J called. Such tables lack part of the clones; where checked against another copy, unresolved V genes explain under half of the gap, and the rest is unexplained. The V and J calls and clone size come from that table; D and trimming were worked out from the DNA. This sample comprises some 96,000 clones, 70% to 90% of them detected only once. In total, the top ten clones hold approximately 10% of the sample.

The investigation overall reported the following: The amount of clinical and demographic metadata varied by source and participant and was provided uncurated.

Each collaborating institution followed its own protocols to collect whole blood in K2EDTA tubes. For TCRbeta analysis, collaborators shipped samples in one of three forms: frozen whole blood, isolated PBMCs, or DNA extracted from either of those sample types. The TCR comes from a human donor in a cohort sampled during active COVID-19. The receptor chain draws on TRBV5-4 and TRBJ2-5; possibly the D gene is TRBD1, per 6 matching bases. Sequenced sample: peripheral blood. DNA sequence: TGTGCCAGCAGCTTGGGGGGGCGAGGCCAAGAGACCCAGTACTTC. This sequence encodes CASSLGGRGQETQYF.